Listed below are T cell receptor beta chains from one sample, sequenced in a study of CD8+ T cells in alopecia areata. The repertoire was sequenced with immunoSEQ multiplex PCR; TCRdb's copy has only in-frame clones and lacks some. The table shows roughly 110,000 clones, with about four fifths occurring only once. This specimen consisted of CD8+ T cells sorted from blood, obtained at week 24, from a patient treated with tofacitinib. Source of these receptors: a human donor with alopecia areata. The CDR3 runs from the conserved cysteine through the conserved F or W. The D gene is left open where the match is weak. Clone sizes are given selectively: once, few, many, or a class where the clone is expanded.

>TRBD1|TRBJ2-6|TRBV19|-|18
CASSIAGTGGPGANVLTF
TGTGCCAGTAGTATAGCCGGGACAGGGGGCCCTGGGGCCAACGTCCTGACTTTC
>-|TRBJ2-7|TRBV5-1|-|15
CASSLGQFHPYEQYF
TGCGCCAGCAGCTTGGGGCAGTTCCACCCCTACGAGCAGTACTTC
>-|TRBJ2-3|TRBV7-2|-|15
CASSSKGSVLDTQYF
TGTGCCAGCAGCTCCAAGGGCTCAGTTCTGGATACGCAGTATTTT
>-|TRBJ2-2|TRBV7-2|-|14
CASSFLGNTGELFF
TGTGCCAGCAGCTTCCTTGGAAACACCGGGGAGCTGTTTTTT
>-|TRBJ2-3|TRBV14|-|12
CASSPSLDTQYF
TGTGCCAGCAGCCCTAGCTTGGATACGCAGTATTTT
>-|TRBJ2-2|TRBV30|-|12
CAWGWSTGELFF
TGTGCCTGGGGTTGGTCCACCGGGGAGCTGTTTTTT
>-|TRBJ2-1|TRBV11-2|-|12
CASSPSSPYQFF
TGTGCCAGCAGCCCTAGTTCTCCTTACCAGTTCTTC
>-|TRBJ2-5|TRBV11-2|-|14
CASSPVPGQETQYF
TGTGCCAGCAGCCCGGTGCCCGGCCAAGAGACCCAGTACTTC
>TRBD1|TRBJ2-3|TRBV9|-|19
CASSVVEGQGALGTDTQYF
TGTGCCAGCAGCGTAGTGGAAGGACAGGGGGCTCTGGGCACAGATACGCAGTATTTT
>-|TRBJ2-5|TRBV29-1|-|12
CSVEDRKETQYF
TGCAGCGTTGAAGACAGAAAAGAGACCCAGTACTTC
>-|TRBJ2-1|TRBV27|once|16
CASSSWDGSSYNEQFF
TGTGCCAGCAGTTCGTGGGACGGAAGCTCCTACAATGAGCAGTTCTTC
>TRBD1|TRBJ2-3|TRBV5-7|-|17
CASSLMGTGGRTDTQYF
TGTGCCAGCAGCCTCATGGGGACAGGGGGCCGCACAGATACGCAGTATTTT
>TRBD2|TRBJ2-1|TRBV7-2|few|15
CASSFGLAGGYEQFF
TGTGCCAGCAGCTTTGGGCTAGCGGGGGGCTATGAGCAGTTCTTC
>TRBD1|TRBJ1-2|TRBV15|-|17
CATSRDRGTGNPYGYTF
TGTGCCACCAGCAGAGATCGGGGGACAGGGAATCCCTATGGCTACACCTTC
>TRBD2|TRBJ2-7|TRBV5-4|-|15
CASSFIPSGGYEQYF
TGTGCCAGCAGCTTCATCCCTAGCGGGGGTTACGAGCAGTACTTC
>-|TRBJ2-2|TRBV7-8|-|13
CASSPTGTGELFF
TGTGCCAGCAGCCCGACGGGGACCGGGGAGCTGTTTTTT
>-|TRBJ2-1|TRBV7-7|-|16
CASSSSKGPPGNEQFF
TGTGCTAGCAGCTCAAGCAAGGGCCCTCCTGGAAATGAGCAGTTCTTC
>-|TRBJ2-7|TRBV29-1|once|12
CSVEVDSYEQYF
TGCAGCGTTGAAGTGGACAGCTACGAGCAGTACTTC
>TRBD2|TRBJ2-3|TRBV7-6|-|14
CASSSQTSGGQRYF
TGTGCCAGCAGCTCCCAGACTAGCGGGGGGCAAAGGTATTTT
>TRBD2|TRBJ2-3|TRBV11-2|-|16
CASSATSGVNTDTQYF
TGTGCCAGCAGCGCGACTAGCGGGGTTAACACAGATACGCAGTATTTT
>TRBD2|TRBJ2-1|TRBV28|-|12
CASSLGGDEQFF
TGTGCCAGCAGTTTGGGAGGGGATGAGCAGTTCTTC
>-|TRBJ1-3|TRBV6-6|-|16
CASSLTGSQTGNTIYF
TGTGCCAGCAGTCTTACAGGGTCCCAAACCGGAAACACCATATATTTT
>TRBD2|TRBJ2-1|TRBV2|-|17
CASEGLAGGPSYNEQFF
TGTGCCAGCGAAGGACTAGCGGGGGGGCCCTCCTACAATGAGCAGTTCTTC
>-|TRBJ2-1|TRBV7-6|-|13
CASSLRRADEQFF
TGTGCCAGCAGCTTACGGAGGGCGGATGAGCAGTTCTTC
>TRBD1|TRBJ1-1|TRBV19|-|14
CASSMVPGGTEAFF
TGTGCCAGTAGTATGGTACCAGGGGGAACTGAAGCTTTCTTT
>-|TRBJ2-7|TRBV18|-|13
CASSMTHGYEQYF
TGTGCCAGCTCTATGACACATGGCTACGAGCAGTACTTC
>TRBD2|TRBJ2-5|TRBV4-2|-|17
CASSQGLLAGRSGTQYF
TGTGCCAGCAGCCAAGGCCTACTAGCGGGTCGCTCCGGGACCCAGTACTTC
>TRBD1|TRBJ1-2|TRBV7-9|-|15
CASSPTGGADYGYTF
TGTGCCAGCAGCCCCACAGGGGGCGCCGACTATGGCTACACCTTC
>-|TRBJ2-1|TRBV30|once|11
CAWIWGNEQFF
TGTGCCTGGATCTGGGGAAATGAGCAGTTCTTC
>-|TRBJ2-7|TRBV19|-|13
CASSINTAYEQYF
TGTGCCAGTAGTATTAACACTGCCTACGAGCAGTACTTC
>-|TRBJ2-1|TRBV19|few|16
CASSILRQSPDNEQFF
TGTGCCAGTAGTATCCTCCGGCAGAGCCCAGACAATGAGCAGTTCTTC
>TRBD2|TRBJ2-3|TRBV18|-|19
CASSPPLTSGGRDTDTQYF
TGTGCCAGCTCACCACCGCTAACTAGCGGGGGGCGAGACACAGATACGCAGTATTTT
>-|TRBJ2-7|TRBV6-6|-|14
CASSAQHYGYEQYF
TGTGCCAGCAGCGCCCAGCACTATGGCTACGAGCAGTACTTC
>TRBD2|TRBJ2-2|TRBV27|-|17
CASSPLAGHTNTGELFF
TGTGCCAGCAGTCCATTAGCGGGCCACACGAACACCGGGGAGCTGTTTTTT
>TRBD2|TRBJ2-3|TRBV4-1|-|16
CASSQGAGLAGDTQYF
TGCGCCAGCAGCCAGGGGGCAGGACTAGCGGGGGATACGCAGTATTTT
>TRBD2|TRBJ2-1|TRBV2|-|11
CASSKRGEQFF
TGTGCCAGCAGTAAGCGGGGCGAGCAGTTCTTC
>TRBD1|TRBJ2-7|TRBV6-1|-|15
CASRYPGQGNYEQYF
TGTGCCAGTAGATATCCGGGACAGGGGAACTACGAGCAGTACTTC